This entry features one T cell receptor (beta chain) sequence. There are a few counts of this clone. This clone's antigen is unknown. The sequenced fragment ends 3 residues before the CDR3 boundary, so the rest is inferred from the germline J gene. For sequencing, equivalent amounts of genomic DNA were input from CVID and control samples. For every sample, a 60 bp segment covering the rearranged TCRbeta CDR3 region was amplified and then sequenced. The immunoSEQ assay, a bias-corrected multiplex PCR combined with high-throughput sequencing, was used to amplify TCRbeta. The paper's processing steps were these. Every unique nucleotide sequence was considered a clone and was annotated with V, D and J genes, copy number and frequency. Sequences were labeled productive if in frame, and non-productive if out of frame or containing stop codons. As previously described, clonality was computed from Shannon's entropy. Mean CDR3 Kyte-Doolittle hydropathy was derived from the predicted amino acid sequences of productive clones. Using the R hclust function, scaled V gene usage was clustered hierarchically with Manhattan distance and complete linkage. To assess clone sharing by CDR3 amino acid sequence, 12 repertoires per group were resampled over 100 rounds. Repertoires were searched for more than 55 published EBV-specific and a few hundred published CMV-specific TCRbeta sequences. Two CVID samples that yielded fewer than 10,000 sequences were excluded from the analysis, so 40 to 50 CVID repertoires were retained. Here the immuneACCESS table is served through TCRdb, limited to in-frame sequences with V and J called. Missing clones are a known gap in these copies; in checked studies unresolved V genes cover under half, and the rest lacks a known reason. V, J and clone size are taken as reported in that table, and D and trimming were inferred from the DNA itself. This sample includes tens of thousands of clones, and none of them was observed just once. Approximately 3.6% of the sample rests with the top ten.

Most CVID patients and most healthy controls were of Caucasian heritage. Heparinized peripheral whole blood samples of about 4.5 to 8.5 ml were obtained from each donor. Genomic DNA from adults with common variable immune deficiency (CVID) and from healthy adult controls was used for sequencing of TCRbeta CDR3 repertoires. There were around 22 healthy adult volunteers in the control group (12 female and around ten male), ranging in age from about 23 to 66 years, with a mean age of about 32. Diluted blood was subjected to density centrifugation over Hypaque 1077 or Ficoll-Paque for isolation of peripheral blood mononuclear cells. Genomic DNA was obtained from unsorted mononuclear cells using either Qiagen column purification or a centrifugation-based method. The data were taken from a study of T cell clonality in common variable immunodeficiency (dated by TCRdb to about 2015). Study-level results and caveats: Fewer TCRbeta clones were shared among CVID subjects than among healthy controls (p < 0.0001). CVID TCRbeta sequences reportedly showed fewer deletions and N-nucleotide insertions and lacked highly modified clones with 13 or more V deletions. Patient heterogeneity within the CVID cohort put limits on correlating repertoire features with clinical complications. TCRbeta clonality was higher in CVID subjects than in healthy controls (t-test p = 0.018), and the increase was most characteristic of about a third of subjects. Although equal DNA input was used, an average of about 80,000 unique sequences per sample was obtained for controls, compared with about 30,000 for CVID samples. The authors noted that sequencing repertoires of T cell subpopulations would be needed to clarify what caused the increased clonality in CVID.

Reading from cysteine to phenylalanine, the CDR3 counts 13 amino acids. The DNA covers only part of the CDR3, 30 bases in frame from base 1. V loses 2 bases of germline sequence and J loses 7 bases, and the interval between the two ends is 11 bases. Sequences MRHNA (CDR1) and SNTAGT (CDR2) are obtained from the germline V gene. The TCR originated in a person aged 18-70 years in good health. The rearrangement joined TRBV6-4 to TRBJ1-2; no D gene is confidently identified. The sequencing input was peripheral blood mononuclear cells. CDR3 bases read: TGTGCCAGCAGTGACGAGCTCTTTTCTGGC. This encodes CASSDELFSG. The complete CDR3 reads CASSDELFSGYTF.